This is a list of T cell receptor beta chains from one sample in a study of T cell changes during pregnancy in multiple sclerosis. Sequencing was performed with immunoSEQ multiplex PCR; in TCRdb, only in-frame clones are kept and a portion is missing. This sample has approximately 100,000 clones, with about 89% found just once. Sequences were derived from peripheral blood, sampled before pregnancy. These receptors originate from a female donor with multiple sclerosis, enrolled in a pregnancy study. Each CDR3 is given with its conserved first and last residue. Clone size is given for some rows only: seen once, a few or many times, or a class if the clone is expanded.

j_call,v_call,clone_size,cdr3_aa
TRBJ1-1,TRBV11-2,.,CASSPGVNTEAFF
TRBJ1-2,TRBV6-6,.,CASGTTGNRLGYTF
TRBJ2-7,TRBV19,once,CASSRGSGTPSSYEQYF
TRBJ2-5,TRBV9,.,CASSVDTSGGLQETQYF
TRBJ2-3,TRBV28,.,CASSLGTGFADTQYF
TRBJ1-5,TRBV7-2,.,CASSLASESQPQHF
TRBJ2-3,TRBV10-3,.,CATLAGGPTDTQYF
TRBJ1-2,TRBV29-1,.,CSAAGAGYGYTF
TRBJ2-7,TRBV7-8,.,CASSLAQGTGEQYF
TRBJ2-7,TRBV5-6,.,CASAAEGALTHEQYF
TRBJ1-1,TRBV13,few,CASSLGKGDTEAFF
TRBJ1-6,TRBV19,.,CASSITSFEPLHF
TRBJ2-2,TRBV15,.,CATSRGGARSGELFF
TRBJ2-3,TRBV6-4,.,CASSLAGEGTDTQYF
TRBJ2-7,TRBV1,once,CTSSQEWTWTFPRPRHPSSYEQYF
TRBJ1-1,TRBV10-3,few,CAISESGGNTEAFF
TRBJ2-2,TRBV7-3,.,CASSLGTGGATGELFF
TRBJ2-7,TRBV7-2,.,CASSTGGGGIYEQYF
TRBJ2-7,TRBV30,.,CAWKRTGATYEQYF
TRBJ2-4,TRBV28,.,CASSPFRGEVAKNIQYF
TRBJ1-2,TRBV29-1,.,CSVGPTGQGVYGYTF
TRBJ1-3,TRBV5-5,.,CASTQGAASGNTIYF
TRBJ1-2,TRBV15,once,CATSSLYFNYGYTF
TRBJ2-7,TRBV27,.,CASSFGTASYEQYF
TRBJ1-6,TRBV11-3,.,CASSSRGTLNSPLHF
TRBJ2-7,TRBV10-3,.,CAIKPAGGYEQYF
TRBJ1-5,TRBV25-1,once,CASRAWGGNQPQHF
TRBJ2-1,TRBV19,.,CASRGGTSGGNEQFF
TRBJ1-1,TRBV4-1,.,CASSQDSRPQDTEAFF
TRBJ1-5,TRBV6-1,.,CAATGGGIDSEHF
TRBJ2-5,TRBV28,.,CASRFTGGKETQYF
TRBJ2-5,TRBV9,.,CASSVGLGRGSGTQYF